A single sample gave rise to the 11 T cell receptor beta chains below, sequenced in a study of cytomegalovirus exposure and HLA in healthy donors (dated by TCRdb to about 2017). Library preparation used the immunoSEQ multiplex PCR assay. The multiplex PCR relied on a mix of 60 forward primers for TCR Vbeta segments and 13 reverse primers for TCR Jbeta segments. Imported from immuneACCESS, the table was reduced by TCRdb to in-frame sequences with V and J called. These copies leave out some clones; in studies compared against another copy, an unresolved V gene accounts for under half, and the cause of the remainder is not known. The sample has around 140,000 clones on record, 60% to 85% of them singletons. The top ten hold about an eighth of the sample. The sample taken for sequencing was PBMCs. The source of these receptors is a man between 35 and 55 years old in good health and CMV-seropositive.

The chain couples TRBV5-4 to TRBJ2-7; the match to TRBD2 covers 9 bases. CDR3 length equals 15 residues. The V gene's germline CDR1 is SGHNT and CDR2 YYREEE (reference sequence). V gave up 4 bases and J gave up 0 bases; unmatched junction bases: 5. In DNA, the CDR3 is TGTGCCAGCAGCCCCGGGACTAGCCTCTCCTACGAGCAGTACTTC. Amino acids: CASSPGTSLSYEQYF. The full variable domain, with the rest looked up from reference TRBV5-4 and TRBJ2-7, is ETGVTQSPTHLIKTRGQQVTLRCSSQSGHNTVSWYQQALGQGPQFIFQYYREEENGRGNFPPRFSGLQFPNYSSELNVNALELDDSALYLCASSPGTSLSYEQYFGPGTRLTVT.

The chain couples TRBV7-2 to TRBJ2-3; D is perhaps TRBD1 (6 bases). CDR3 size: 13 residues. Trimming cost V 5 bases and J 4 bases, with 10 bases left between them. Germline assignment: CDR1 SGHTA and CDR2 FQGNSA. The CDR3 bases are TGTGCCAGCAGCCAGGGGCCTCCAGATACGCAGTATTTT. It is translated as CASSQGPPDTQYF.

In its sample, this clone was seen once. The chain links TRBV7-8 to TRBJ2-5; 7 bases agree with TRBD1. Germline lookup yields CDR1 SGHVS and CDR2 FQNEAQ. Unmatched junction bases numbered 0, after V lost 0 bases and J lost 2 bases. The CDR3 consists of 14 residues. CDR3 protein: CASSLAGQQETQYF. The CDR3 bases are TGTGCCAGCAGCTTAGCGGGACAGCAAGAGACCCAGTACTTC.

The chain is built from TRBV6-5 and TRBJ2-1, with D unclear. The CDR3 has 13 amino acids. CDR1 MNHEY and CDR2 SVGAGI come from the germline V gene. Trimming removed 6 bases at V and 0 bases at J, with 6 bases between. Here the CDR3 DNA reads TGTGCCAGCAGACTGAGCTCCTACAATGAGCAGTTCTTC. Amino acid sequence: CASRLSSYNEQFF.

The chain couples TRBV7-8 to TRBJ2-7; 14 bases agree with TRBD2. The V gene end was trimmed by 7 bases and the J gene end by 4 bases; junction bases not matched to a gene: 12. The CDR3 runs to 17 residues. The germline V gene has CDR1 SGHVS and CDR2 FQNEAQ. The CDR3 is CASTTTGGTSGRYEQYF. The CDR3 nucleotides are TGTGCCAGCACGACGACCGGAGGGACTAGCGGGAGATACGAGCAGTACTTC.

The V call is TRBV2, the J call TRBJ2-2, with 8 bases aligning to TRBD1. V shed 7 bases and J 4 bases; nucleotides not matched to a gene: 5. Germline values: CDR1 SNHLY, CDR2 FYNNEI. There are 14 residues in the CDR3. In DNA, the CDR3 is TGTGCCAGCATTCTACAGGGGGGCACCGGGGAGCTGTTTTTT. The encoded protein is CASILQGGTGELFF.

The rearrangement joins TRBV29-1 to TRBJ2-5, with 7 bases lining up with TRBD1. This CDR3 comprises 13 residues. Losses at the gene ends were 6 bases for V and 1 base for J; bases not matched to a gene: 5. Germline V gene sequence: CDR1 SQVTM, CDR2 ANQGSEA. For the CDR3, the DNA is TGCAGCGTCGCACAGGGGACCCAAGAGACCCAGTACTTC. Amino acids: CSVAQGTQETQYF.

This clone has just one count. The chain employs TRBV30 and TRBJ2-7; TRBD1 matches 8 bases. The CDR3 is 12 amino acids. J was trimmed by 12 bases and V by 3 bases; bases with no gene match: 10. Germline assignment: CDR1 GTSNPN and CDR2 SVGIG (reference sequence). This CDR3 reads CAWRPNQGALYF. The CDR3, as DNA: TGTGCCTGGAGGCCTAACCAGGGGGCCCTGTACTTC.

The V and J genes are TRBV7-2 and TRBJ2-2; no firm D call. Trimming took 1 base from V and 8 from J, leaving 14 bases between them. The CDR3 consists of 15 residues. Germline assignment: CDR1 SGHTA and CDR2 FQGNSA. This CDR3 is CASSLEARLAGELFF. The CDR3 bases are TGTGCCAGCAGCTTAGAAGCGCGCCTGGCAGGGGAGCTGTTTTTT.

V and J are TRBV23-1 and TRBJ2-7, with D unresolved. TRBV23-1 carries the ORF label, with uncertain function. Trimming took off 2 bases at V and 7 bases at J, with 3 bases between the two ends. This CDR3 is 10 amino acids long. The CDR3 region is CASSQEEQYF. CDR3 sequence (DNA): TGCGCCAGCAGTCAAGAGGAGCAGTACTTC.

This sequence joins TRBV5-5 and TRBJ1-2, with 7 bases identical to TRBD1. Trimming at V came to 4 bases and at J to 1 base, leaving 4 bases not matched to a gene. This CDR3 region has 14 residues. From germline, CDR1 is SGHKS and CDR2 YYEKEE (reference sequence). CDR3 nucleotides: TGTGCCAGCAGCGTCCGGGACAGTAACTATGGCTACACCTTC. Amino acid sequence: CASSVRDSNYGYTF.